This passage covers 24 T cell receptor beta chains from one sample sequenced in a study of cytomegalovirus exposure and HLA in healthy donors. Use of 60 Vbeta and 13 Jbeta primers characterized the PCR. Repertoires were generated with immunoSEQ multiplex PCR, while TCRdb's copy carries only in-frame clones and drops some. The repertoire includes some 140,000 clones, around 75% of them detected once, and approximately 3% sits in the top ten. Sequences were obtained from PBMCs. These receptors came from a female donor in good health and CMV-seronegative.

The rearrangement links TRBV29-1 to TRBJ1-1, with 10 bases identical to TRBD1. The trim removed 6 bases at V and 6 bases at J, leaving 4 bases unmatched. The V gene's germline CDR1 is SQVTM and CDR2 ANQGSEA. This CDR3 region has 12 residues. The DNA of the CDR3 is TGCAGCGTAGACAGGGGGCTGGCTGAAGCTTTCTTT. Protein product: CSVDRGLAEAFF.

CDR3 sequence reads: CASSLGGVSSYEQYF. In nucleotides, the CDR3 is TGCGCCAGCAGCTTGGGGGGGGTTTCAAGCTACGAGCAGTACTTC. The chain links TRBV5-1 to TRBJ2-7; TRBD2 might be the D (6 bases). Germline V gene sequence: CDR1 SGHRS, CDR2 YFSETQ. This CDR3 comprises 15 residues. Trimming took 0 bases from V and 3 from J, leaving 13 bases between them.

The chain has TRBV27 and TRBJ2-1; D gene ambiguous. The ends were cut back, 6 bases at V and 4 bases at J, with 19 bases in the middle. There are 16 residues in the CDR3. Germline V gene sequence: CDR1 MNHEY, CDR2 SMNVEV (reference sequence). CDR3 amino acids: CASRPVSLVLYNEQFF. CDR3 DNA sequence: TGTGCCAGCAGACCCGTGTCCTTAGTATTATACAATGAGCAGTTCTTC.

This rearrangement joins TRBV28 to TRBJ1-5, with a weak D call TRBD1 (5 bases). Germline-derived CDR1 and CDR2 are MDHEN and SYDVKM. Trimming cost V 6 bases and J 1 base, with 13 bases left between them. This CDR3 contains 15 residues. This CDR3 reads CASRTGALSNQPQHF. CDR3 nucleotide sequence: TGTGCCAGCAGGACTGGGGCGTTGAGCAATCAGCCCCAGCATTTT.

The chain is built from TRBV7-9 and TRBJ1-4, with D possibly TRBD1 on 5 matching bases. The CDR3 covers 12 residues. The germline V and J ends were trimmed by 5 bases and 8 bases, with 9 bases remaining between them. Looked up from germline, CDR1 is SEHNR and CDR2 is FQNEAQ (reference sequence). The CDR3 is CASSPRTEKLFF. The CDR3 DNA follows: TGTGCCAGCAGCCCAAGGACAGAAAAACTGTTTTTT.

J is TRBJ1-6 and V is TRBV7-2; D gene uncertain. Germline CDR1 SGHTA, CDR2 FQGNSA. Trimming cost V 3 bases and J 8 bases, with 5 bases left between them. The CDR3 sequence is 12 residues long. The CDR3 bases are TGTGCCAGCAGCTTGAGGGATTCACCCCTCCACTTT. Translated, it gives CASSLRDSPLHF.

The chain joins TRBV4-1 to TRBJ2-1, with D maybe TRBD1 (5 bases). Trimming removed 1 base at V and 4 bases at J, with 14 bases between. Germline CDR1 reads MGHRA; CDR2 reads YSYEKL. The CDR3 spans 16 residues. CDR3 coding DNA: TGCGCCAGCAGCCAAGGACTGCTAGGGGCATACAATGAGCAGTTCTTC. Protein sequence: CASSQGLLGAYNEQFF.

CDR3 nucleotide sequence: TGTGCCAGCAGCCGGACAACCGGTGTTAGCGGGGAGCTGTTTTTT. Residues: CASSRTTGVSGELFF. This rearrangement joins TRBV14 to TRBJ2-2, with a possible D match to TRBD1 (5 bases). Trimming cost V 4 bases and J 7 bases, with 16 bases left between them. The CDR3 has 15 amino acids. Germline lookup yields CDR1 SGHDN and CDR2 FVKESK.

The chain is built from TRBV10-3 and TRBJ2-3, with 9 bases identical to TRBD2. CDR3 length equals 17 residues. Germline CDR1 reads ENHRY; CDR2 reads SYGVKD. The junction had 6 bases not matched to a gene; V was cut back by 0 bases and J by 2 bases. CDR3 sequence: CAISESLAGRNTDTQYF. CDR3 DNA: TGTGCCATCAGTGAGTCGCTAGCGGGGCGGAACACAGATACGCAGTATTTT.

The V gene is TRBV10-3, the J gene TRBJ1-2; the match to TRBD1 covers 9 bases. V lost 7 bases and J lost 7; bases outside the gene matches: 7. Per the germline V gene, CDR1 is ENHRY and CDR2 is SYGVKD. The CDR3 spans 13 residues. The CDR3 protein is CAINEDRGPGYTF. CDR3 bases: TGTGCCATCAACGAGGACAGGGGCCCTGGCTACACCTTC.

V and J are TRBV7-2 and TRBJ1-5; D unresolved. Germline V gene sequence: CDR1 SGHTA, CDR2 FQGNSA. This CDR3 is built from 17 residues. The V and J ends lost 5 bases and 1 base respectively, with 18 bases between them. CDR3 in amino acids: CASSPNDRRGSNQPQHF. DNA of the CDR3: TGTGCCAGCAGCCCCAATGATCGGCGAGGAAGCAATCAGCCCCAGCATTTT. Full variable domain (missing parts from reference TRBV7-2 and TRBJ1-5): GAGVSQSPSNKVTEKGKDVELRCDPISGHTALYWYRQSLGQGLEFLIYFQGNSAPDKSGLPSDRFSAERTGGSVSTLTIQRTQQEDSAVYLCASSPNDRRGSNQPQHFGDGTRLSIL.

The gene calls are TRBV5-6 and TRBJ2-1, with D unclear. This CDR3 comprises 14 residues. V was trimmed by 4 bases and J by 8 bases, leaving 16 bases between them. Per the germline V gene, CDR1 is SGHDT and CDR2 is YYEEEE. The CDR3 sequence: CASSKGWAEDEQFF. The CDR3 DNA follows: TGTGCCAGCAGCAAAGGTTGGGCAGAAGATGAGCAGTTCTTC.

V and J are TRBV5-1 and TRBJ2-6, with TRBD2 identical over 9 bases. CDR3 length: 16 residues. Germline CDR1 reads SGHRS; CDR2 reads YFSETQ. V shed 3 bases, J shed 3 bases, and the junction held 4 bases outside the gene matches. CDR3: CASSYNSGSGANVLTF. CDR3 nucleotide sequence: TGCGCCAGCAGCTACAATAGCGGGAGTGGGGCCAACGTCCTGACTTTC.

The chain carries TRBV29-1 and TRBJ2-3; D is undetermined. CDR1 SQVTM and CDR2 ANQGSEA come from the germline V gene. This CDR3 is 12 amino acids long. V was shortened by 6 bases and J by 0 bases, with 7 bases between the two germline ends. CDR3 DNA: TGCAGCGTCCTACGCAGCACAGATACGCAGTATTTT. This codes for CSVLRSTDTQYF.

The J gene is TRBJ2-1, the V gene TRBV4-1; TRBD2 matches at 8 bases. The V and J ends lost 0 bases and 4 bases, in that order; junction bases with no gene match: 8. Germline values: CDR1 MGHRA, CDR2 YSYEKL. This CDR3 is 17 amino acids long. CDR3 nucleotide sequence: TGCGCCAGCAGCCAAGAGCCGGGACTAGTAGCTTACAATGAGCAGTTCTTC. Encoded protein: CASSQEPGLVAYNEQFF.

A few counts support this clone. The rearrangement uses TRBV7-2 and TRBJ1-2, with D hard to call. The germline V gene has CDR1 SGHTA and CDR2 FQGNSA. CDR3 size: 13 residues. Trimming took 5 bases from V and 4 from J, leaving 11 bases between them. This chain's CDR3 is CASSPDKFYGYTF. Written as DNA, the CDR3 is TGTGCCAGCAGCCCTGACAAATTCTATGGCTACACCTTC.

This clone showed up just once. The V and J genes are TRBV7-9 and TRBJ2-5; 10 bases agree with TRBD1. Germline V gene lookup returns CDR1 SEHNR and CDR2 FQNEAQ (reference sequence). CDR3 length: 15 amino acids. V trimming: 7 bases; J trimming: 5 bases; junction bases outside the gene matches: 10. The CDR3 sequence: CASNTQTGGEETQYF. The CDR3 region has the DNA TGTGCCAGCAACACCCAGACAGGGGGCGAGGAGACCCAGTACTTC.

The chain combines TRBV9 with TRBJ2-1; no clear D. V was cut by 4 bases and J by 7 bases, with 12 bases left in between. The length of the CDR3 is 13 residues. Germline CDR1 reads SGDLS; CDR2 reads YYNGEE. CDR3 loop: CASSSGIGNEQFF. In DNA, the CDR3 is TGTGCCAGCAGCTCCGGAATCGGGAATGAGCAGTTCTTC.

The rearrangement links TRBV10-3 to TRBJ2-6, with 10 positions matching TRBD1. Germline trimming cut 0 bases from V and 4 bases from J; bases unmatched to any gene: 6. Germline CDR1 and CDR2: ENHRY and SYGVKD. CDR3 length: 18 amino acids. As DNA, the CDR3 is TGTGCCATCAGTGAGTCGTTGACAGGGGGCGAGGGGGCCAACGTCCTGACTTTC. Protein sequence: CAISESLTGGEGANVLTF.

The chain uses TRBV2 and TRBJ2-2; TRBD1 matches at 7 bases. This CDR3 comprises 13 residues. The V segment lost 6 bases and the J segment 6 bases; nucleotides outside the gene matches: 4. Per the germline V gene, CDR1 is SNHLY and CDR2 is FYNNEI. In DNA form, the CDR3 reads TGTGCCAGCAGAGCGGACAGGCCCGGGGAGCTGTTTTTT. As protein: CASRADRPGELFF.

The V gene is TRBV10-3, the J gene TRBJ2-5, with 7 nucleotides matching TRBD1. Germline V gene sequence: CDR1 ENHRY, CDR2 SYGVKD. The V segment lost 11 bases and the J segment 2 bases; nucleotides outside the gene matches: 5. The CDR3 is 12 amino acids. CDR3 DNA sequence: TGTGCCTCCGGGACAGCGCAAGAGACCCAGTACTTC. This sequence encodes CASGTAQETQYF.

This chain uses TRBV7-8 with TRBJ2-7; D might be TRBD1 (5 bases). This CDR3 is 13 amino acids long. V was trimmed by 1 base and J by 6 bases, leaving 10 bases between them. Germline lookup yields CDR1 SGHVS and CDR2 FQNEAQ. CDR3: CASSLEQGREQYF. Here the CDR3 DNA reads TGTGCCAGCAGCTTAGAGCAGGGTCGCGAGCAGTACTTC.

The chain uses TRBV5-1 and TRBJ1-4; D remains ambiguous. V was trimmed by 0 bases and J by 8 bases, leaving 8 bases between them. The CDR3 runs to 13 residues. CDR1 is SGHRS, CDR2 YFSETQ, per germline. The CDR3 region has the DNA TGCGCCAGCAGCTTGGATACGGGAGAAAAACTGTTTTTT. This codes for CASSLDTGEKLFF.

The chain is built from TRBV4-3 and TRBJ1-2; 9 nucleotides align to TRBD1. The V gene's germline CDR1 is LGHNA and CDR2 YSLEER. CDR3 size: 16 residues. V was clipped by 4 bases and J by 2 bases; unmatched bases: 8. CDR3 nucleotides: TGCGCCAGCAGCCCAGGGGACAGGGTAGGGAACTATGGCTACACCTTC. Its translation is CASSPGDRVGNYGYTF.